The 31 T cell receptor beta chains below all came from one sample that was sequenced in a study of T cell repertoires in cytomegalovirus infection (dated by TCRdb to between 2018 and 2020). These receptors' targets are unknown. TCRdb lists the instrument as Illumina HiSeq 1500. The public reads were quality trimmed at Q25 with fastp and then assembled into clones with MiXCR by TCRdb, keeping productive beta chains. Rows with a matching CDR3 protein are joined into one entry that keeps the most common DNA and genes. The sample table records 200,000 or so distinct CDR3 sequences; about 38% of these occur just once. The ten largest clones capture 55% to 60% of the sample. The sample's treatment or condition label, decoded: in vitro stimulation with specific CMV peptide epitopes to enrich CMV-specific T cells. The sample was CD8+ T cells from cultured PBMCs, taken from culture after CMV antigen stimulation. The source of these receptors is a human donor in good health (CMV status not recorded). Some clones in this sample may be carry-over from other donors' samples.

This chain uses TRBV19 with TRBJ1-2; 9 positions match TRBD1. Germline V gives CDR1 LNHDA, CDR2 SQIVND (reference sequence). The CDR3 spans 14 residues. V lost 5 bases to trimming and J lost 8 bases; unmatched junction nucleotides: 9. The CDR3 loop is CASSDRDRERGYTF. The CDR3 DNA follows: TGTGCCAGTAGTGACCGGGACAGGGAGAGGGGCTACACCTTC.

In this sample, this clonotype turned up a few times. The gene calls are TRBV27 and TRBJ1-2, with D perhaps TRBD1 (6 bases). Between the trimmed V and J ends, which lost 2 bases and 8 bases, there was a span of 12 bases. Germline CDR1 is MNHEY and CDR2 is SMNVEV (reference sequence). The CDR3 length is 13 residues. This CDR3 is CASSLQGDRGYTF. The DNA for the CDR3 is TGTGCCAGCAGTTTACAGGGTGACAGGGGCTACACCTTC.

This clonotype turned up a few times. The chain couples TRBV4-1 to TRBJ2-6; 9 nucleotides agree with TRBD1. Germline-derived CDR1 and CDR2 are MGHRA and YSYEKL. V was pared by 1 base and J by 3 bases, with 7 bases of the junction left unmatched. This CDR3 has 18 residues. CDR3 bases: TGCGCCAGCAGCCAAGGGGGACAGGGTTATTATGGGGCCAACGTCCTGACTTTC. As protein: CASSQGGQGYYGANVLTF.

The V and J genes are TRBV6-1 and TRBJ2-5; possible D gene TRBD2, 5 bases. This CDR3 comprises 13 residues. V gave up 6 bases and J gave up 3 bases, with 11 bases separating them. Germline V gene lookup returns CDR1 MNHNS and CDR2 SASEGT. The CDR3 spells CASRPSEEETQYF. In DNA form, the CDR3 reads TGTGCCAGCAGGCCCTCGGAGGAAGAGACCCAGTACTTC.

J is TRBJ1-2 and V is TRBV14, with D tentatively TRBD1 (5 bases). This CDR3 contains 14 residues. Trimming pared 3 bases from V and 4 bases from J, leaving 12 bases between. CDR1 is SGHDN, CDR2 FVKESK, per germline. CDR3 DNA: TGTGCCAGCAGCCACGGGGGGAGCGGCTATGGCTACACCTTC. Its protein product is CASSHGGSGYGYTF.

This clonotype was seen many times. The J gene is TRBJ2-3, the V gene TRBV7-8; 7 bases line up with TRBD2. CDR1 SGHVS and CDR2 FQNEAQ come from the germline V gene. The junction had 7 bases not matched to a gene; V was cut back by 1 base and J by 6 bases. CDR3 length: 15 residues. This CDR3 is CASSLVGGEGDTQYF. CDR3 sequence (DNA): TGTGCCAGCAGCTTAGTGGGGGGGGAAGGGGATACGCAGTATTTT.

This clonotype occurred a few times. The chain joins TRBV20-1 to TRBJ2-1; 9 bases line up with TRBD2. Losses at the gene ends were 8 bases for V and 7 bases for J; bases not matched to a gene: 12. This CDR3 region has 14 residues. Germline V gives CDR1 DFQATT, CDR2 SNEGSKA (reference sequence). CDR3 sequence (DNA): TGCAGTCCCCTTAGCGGGAGAGTTTGGAATGAGCAGTTCTTC. Translation: CSPLSGRVWNEQFF.

A few counts support this clonotype. V is TRBV4-2 and J is TRBJ1-6, with D uncertain. V dropped 0 bases and J dropped 3 bases, with 6 bases sitting between them. The CDR3 is 15 amino acids. The germline gives CDR1 LGHNA, CDR2 YNFKEQ. The CDR3 spells CASSQDLDYNSPLHF. In DNA form, the CDR3 reads TGTGCCAGCAGCCAAGATCTAGACTATAATTCACCCCTCCACTTT.

The V call is TRBV11-2, the J call TRBJ1-1, with D unresolved. Trimming took off 3 bases at V and 4 bases at J, with 9 bases between the two ends. Germline CDR1 SGHAT, CDR2 FQNNGV. The CDR3 loop spans 13 amino acids. Here the CDR3 DNA reads TGTGCCAGCAGCTTCTTCAGGACCACTGAAGCTTTCTTT. Protein product: CASSFFRTTEAFF.

The chain recombines TRBV6-2 or TRBV6-3 with TRBJ2-1, with D unclear. This CDR3 spans 13 amino acids. Trimming left V 0 bases short and J 12 bases short, with 12 bases between. Germline CDR1 is MNHEY and CDR2 is SVGEGT. The CDR3 loop reads CASSYSVGRAQFF. The CDR3 DNA follows: TGTGCCAGCAGTTACTCGGTGGGTAGAGCGCAGTTCTTC.

This clonotype has a count of ten or more. The V call is TRBV7-2, the J call TRBJ2-7, with D uncertain. Germline V gives CDR1 SGHTA, CDR2 FQGNSA. Trimming left V 2 bases short and J 0 bases short, with 17 bases between. CDR3 length: 17 residues. CDR3 sequence (DNA): TGTGCCAGCAGCTTATTTTGGCGGCGTAAGGACTCCTACGAGCAGTACTTC. Translated, it gives CASSLFWRRKDSYEQYF. The full variable domain, completed using reference TRBV7-2 and TRBJ2-7, is GAGVSQSPSNKVTEKGKDVELRCDPISGHTALYWYRQSLGQGLEFLIYFQGNSAPDKSGLPSDRFSAERTGGSVSTLTIQRTQQEDSAVYLCASSLFWRRKDSYEQYFGPGTRLTVT.

The CDR3 reads CASSSQGARGGQFF. Written as DNA, the CDR3 is TGTGCCAGCAGCTCTCAGGGGGCCAGGGGGGGACAGTTCTTC. This sequence joins TRBV7-9 and TRBJ2-1, with D perhaps TRBD1 (8 bases). The V gene lost 4 bases and the J gene lost 13 bases, with 20 bases spanning the gap. Germline CDR1 SEHNR, CDR2 FQNEAQ (reference sequence). The CDR3 consists of 14 residues.

This clonotype came up many times. The chain is built from TRBV7-8 and TRBJ2-4, with 8 bases that match TRBD2. The J segment lost 6 bases and the V segment lost 6 bases, leaving 7 bases of the junction unmatched. The CDR3 is 14 residues long. The V gene's germline CDR1 is SGHVS and CDR2 FQNEAQ. In DNA form, the CDR3 reads TGTGCCAGCAGTCCAGACGCGGGGGGAAACATTCAGTACTTC. Residues: CASSPDAGGNIQYF.

This chain links TRBV20-1 with TRBJ1-5; perhaps TRBD1 as D (5 bases). Looked up from germline, CDR1 is DFQATT and CDR2 is SNEGSKA (reference sequence). The CDR3 length is 14 residues. Trimming removed 2 bases at V and 5 bases at J, with 13 bases between. The CDR3 loop is CSARSPGRDQPQHF. Written as DNA, the CDR3 is TGCAGTGCTAGATCCCCAGGGAGGGATCAGCCCCAGCATTTT.

This clonotype has at least ten counts. CDR3 loop: CASSLLAGGYNEQFF. The CDR3 region has the DNA TGTGCCAGCAGCTTATTAGCGGGAGGCTACAATGAGCAGTTCTTC. This rearrangement joins TRBV7-3 to TRBJ2-1, with TRBD2 identical over 10 bases. Unmatched junction bases numbered 1, after V lost 2 bases and J lost 3 bases. Germline V gene data show CDR1 as SGHTA and CDR2 as FQGTGA. CDR3 length equals 15 residues. The full variable domain, completed using reference TRBV7-3 and TRBJ2-1, is GAGVSQTPSNKVTEKGKYVELRCDPISGHTALYWYRQSLGQGPEFLIYFQGTGAADDSGLPNDRFFAVRPEGSVSTLKIQRTERGDSAVYLCASSLLAGGYNEQFFGPGTRLTVL.

This clonotype was counted ten times or more. The rearrangement uses TRBV7-2 and TRBJ2-2; D gene uncertain. Trimming cost V 5 bases and J 5 bases, with 9 bases left between them. This CDR3 is 13 amino acids long. CDR1 SGHTA and CDR2 FQGNSA come from the germline V gene. CDR3 amino acids: CASSHRRTGELFF. The CDR3, as DNA: TGTGCCAGCAGCCATAGGCGGACCGGGGAGCTGTTTTTT.

This clonotype has more than one count but fewer than ten. The chain recombines TRBV12-5 with TRBJ2-1; 15 bases line up with TRBD2. The ends lost 1 base at V and 5 bases at J; junction bases unmatched: 9. Germline loops: CDR1 LGHNT, CDR2 FRNRAP. The CDR3 contains 19 residues. The CDR3, as DNA: TGTGCTAGTGGTTTGGATTGGACTAGCGGGAGGGCCGGGAACAATGAGCAGTTCTTC. Translated, it gives CASGLDWTSGRAGNNEQFF.

The table lists this clonotype with a few counts. This sequence joins TRBV28 and TRBJ2-2; 7 nucleotides line up with TRBD1. The CDR3 totals 15 residues. In germline, CDR1 is MDHEN, CDR2 SYDVKM. V shed 5 bases and J 4 bases; nucleotides not matched to a gene: 7. The CDR3 region has the DNA TGTGCCAGCAGTCCCAGTTGGGACAGCACCGGGGAGCTGTTTTTT. Translation: CASSPSWDSTGELFF.

This clonotype was detected only a few times. This chain joins TRBV29-1 and TRBJ2-6; no definite D call. Germline-derived CDR1 and CDR2 are SQVTM and ANQGSEA. V lost 5 bases, J lost 0 bases, and 17 bases lay in between. CDR3 length equals 17 residues. CDR3 amino acids: CSVHSAVLGSGANVLTF. The CDR3, as DNA: TGCAGCGTTCATTCGGCAGTCCTAGGCTCTGGGGCCAACGTCCTGACTTTC.

V and J are TRBV9 and TRBJ2-6; D is unresolved. V was trimmed by 0 bases and J by 3 bases, leaving 13 bases between them. There are 17 residues in the CDR3. Germline V gene data show CDR1 as SGDLS and CDR2 as YYNGEE. In DNA, the CDR3 is TGTGCCAGCAGCGTAGCTACCCAGCGAGGTGGGGCCAACGTCCTGACTTTC. This gives the protein CASSVATQRGGANVLTF. The full variable domain, with the rest looked up from reference TRBV9 and TRBJ2-6, is DSGVTQTPKHLITATGQRVTLRCSPRSGDLSVYWYQQSLDQGLQFLIQYYNGEERAKGNILERFSAQQFPDLHSELNLSSLELGDSALYFCASSVATQRGGANVLTFGAGSRLTVL.

The chain carries TRBV7-3 and TRBJ2-7; perhaps TRBD1 as D (6 bases). V lost 2 bases, J lost 4 bases, and 18 bases lay in between. This CDR3 is built from 16 residues. Germline values: CDR1 SGHTA, CDR2 FQGTGA. The CDR3 loop reads CASSLAIGTPYYEQYF. CDR3 DNA: TGTGCCAGCAGCTTAGCCATCGGGACACCTTATTACGAGCAGTACTTC.

This chain links TRBV27 with TRBJ1-6; no clear D. Germline V gene sequence: CDR1 MNHEY, CDR2 SMNVEV (reference sequence). The CDR3 extends over 12 amino acids. The V end was cut by 8 bases, the J end by 6 bases, with 8 bases between. CDR3 sequence: CASGEFNSPLHF. The CDR3 region has the DNA TGTGCCAGCGGTGAATTTAATTCACCCCTCCACTTT.

The chain recombines TRBV7-6 with TRBJ1-6, with TRBD1 matching over 7 bases. Trimming cost V 3 bases and J 4 bases; bases outside gene matches: 3. This CDR3 contains 15 residues. Germline V gene sequence: CDR1 SGHVS, CDR2 FNYEAQ. The CDR3 sequence is CASSLEGAYNSPLHF. The CDR3 bases are TGTGCCAGCAGCTTGGAGGGGGCATATAATTCACCCCTCCACTTT.

V is TRBV20-1 and J is TRBJ2-1, with D uncertain. The CDR3 consists of 18 residues. Germline V gene data show CDR1 as DFQATT and CDR2 as SNEGSKA (reference sequence). V dropped 1 base and J dropped 0 bases, with 19 bases sitting between them. The CDR3 reads CSARVRLTHSSSYNEQFF. CDR3 bases: TGCAGTGCTAGAGTTCGACTGACTCACTCCTCCTCCTACAATGAGCAGTTCTTC.

This chain joins TRBV7-9 and TRBJ1-2; possibly TRBD1 for D (5 bases). Trimming shortened V by 2 bases and J by 7 bases, and 14 bases separated the two germline ends. CDR3 length: 14 residues. From germline, CDR1 is SEHNR and CDR2 FQNEAQ (reference sequence). The CDR3 sequence is CASSLRDRSSGYTF. For the CDR3, the DNA is TGTGCCAGCAGCTTAAGAGACAGATCTAGTGGCTACACCTTC.

This clonotype was observed a handful of times. The V gene is TRBV14, the J gene TRBJ2-5; no clear D. The V end was cut by 1 base, the J end by 4 bases, with 4 bases between. CDR1 is SGHDN and CDR2 is FVKESK in the germline V gene. The CDR3 runs to 12 residues. This CDR3 is CASSQVRETQYF. CDR3 DNA: TGTGCCAGCAGCCAAGTTCGAGAGACCCAGTACTTC.

The rearrangement links TRBV20-1 to TRBJ2-7, with 9 positions matching TRBD2. Looked up from germline, CDR1 is DFQATT and CDR2 is SNEGSKA (reference sequence). The ends lost 0 bases at V and 7 bases at J; junction bases unmatched: 10. This CDR3 is built from 15 residues. As DNA, the CDR3 is TGCAGTGCTAGAGATCGGGCGGGAGGGCCTGGGGAGCAGTACTTC. Its translation: CSARDRAGGPGEQYF.

This clonotype showed up just a few times. The chain links TRBV4-1 to TRBJ2-7; TRBD1 agrees at 9 bases. Trimming cost V 1 base and J 2 bases; bases outside gene matches: 6. The CDR3 contains 16 residues. Germline lookup yields CDR1 MGHRA and CDR2 YSYEKL. CDR3 residues: CASSQGRDRAPYEQYF. The CDR3 region has the DNA TGCGCCAGCAGCCAAGGGCGGGACAGGGCTCCCTACGAGCAGTACTTC.

This clonotype was counted ten times or more. V gene TRBV7-6 combines with J gene TRBJ2-1; TRBD2 matches at 9 bases. Germline values: CDR1 SGHVS, CDR2 FNYEAQ. This CDR3 is built from 19 residues. With V trimmed by 0 bases and J by 0 bases, 9 bases remained unmatched. The CDR3 protein is CASSLAGGGALSSYNEQFF. The CDR3, as DNA: TGTGCCAGCAGCTTAGCTGGCGGGGGGGCCCTAAGCTCCTACAATGAGCAGTTCTTC.

The sample holds many counts of this clonotype. The V call is TRBV11-2, the J call TRBJ2-7; the match to TRBD1 covers 12 bases. CDR1 and CDR2 from the germline V gene are SGHAT and FQNNGV. The V and J ends lost 5 bases and 4 bases, in that order; junction bases with no gene match: 6. This CDR3 region has 15 residues. Here the CDR3 reads CASSGRDRGPYEQYF. The CDR3 region has the DNA TGTGCCAGCAGCGGCCGGGACAGGGGGCCGTACGAGCAGTACTTC.

This chain joins TRBV12-3 or TRBV12-4 and TRBJ2-6; a weak D match, TRBD1 (6 bases). The CDR3 is made up of 18 amino acids. Deletions cut 6 bases from V and 0 bases from J, with 18 bases between. The CDR3 reads CASSQSGEQVSGANVLTF. For the CDR3, the DNA is TGTGCCAGCAGCCAGTCAGGGGAACAGGTCTCTGGGGCCAACGTCCTGACTTTC.